The clone carrying this T cell receptor (beta chain) came up a few times. This sample stems from a study of human T cells and chemical hapten exposure. TCRdb ran MiXCR on the RACE reads and lists one entry per CDR3 protein. The sample lists roughly 90,000 distinct CDR3 sequences, 11% occurring once. Time point meaning: patch test 3, about 24 weeks after DPC sensitization. Treatment meaning: therapeutic diphenylcyclopropenone sensitization with weekly scalp DPC. After removal of 1 base from V and 4 bases from J, the junction contained 11 bases not matched to a gene. The CDR3 spans 18 residues. Germline loops: CDR1 SGHTA, CDR2 FQGNSA.

Sequencing used whole blood, obtained in connection with sensitization to the hapten diphenylcyclopropenone (DPC). The chain combines TRBV7-2 with TRBJ2-1, with 9 bases aligning to TRBD2. The sequence was collected from a woman aged 30 to 39 with alopecia areata. Some clones in this sample may be carry-over from other donors' samples. For the CDR3, the DNA is TGTGCCAGCAGCTTAGGCCCCAGACTAGCGGAGTATTACAATGAGCAGTTCTTC. It translates to CASSLGPRLAEYYNEQFF.